Each of the 5 T cell receptor beta chains below was sequenced from the same sample in a study of control samples from healthy donors and cancer patients. TCRdb's copy holds only in-frame clones and misses some; the assay was immunoSEQ multiplex PCR. The table has 170,000 or so clones, 94% seen once; the top ten hold around 1.5%. The sequenced material came from blood. These receptors originate from a woman aged 18 to 35 in good health.

The chain links TRBV5-1 to TRBJ2-1, with TRBD2 matching over 11 bases. Unmatched junction bases numbered 8, after V lost 4 bases and J lost 5 bases. Germline CDR1 reads SGHRS; CDR2 reads YFSETQ. The CDR3 spans 16 residues. CDR3 in DNA: TGCGCCAGCAGCACCCAGACTAGCGGGATTAACAATGAGCAGTTCTTC. This codes for CASSTQTSGINNEQFF.

The chain combines TRBV6-4 with TRBJ2-2; D call uncertain. Trimming stripped 2 bases from V and 5 bases from J, with 15 bases between. Germline V gene sequence: CDR1 MRHNA, CDR2 SNTAGT. The CDR3 has 16 residues. The CDR3 sequence is CASSDGPGRGTGELFF. The CDR3 DNA is TGTGCCAGCAGTGACGGTCCGGGTCGTGGGACCGGGGAGCTGTTTTTT.

The chain is built from TRBV5-6 and TRBJ1-3; no definite D call. The CDR3 totals 18 residues. Germline V lookup: CDR1 SGHDT, CDR2 YYEEEE. Trimming left V 2 bases short and J 5 bases short, with 23 bases between. CDR3 in DNA: TGTGCCAGCAGCTTAAAGGTGACGCCCTGGGATTGGAGAAACACCATATATTTT. Amino acid sequence: CASSLKVTPWDWRNTIYF.

The chain is built from TRBV10-3 and TRBJ1-6; D not resolved. This CDR3 is built from 13 residues. Germline assignment: CDR1 ENHRY and CDR2 SYGVKD. The CDR3 coding sequence is TGTGGGGTCAGCCCGAGGAATAATTCACCCCTCCACTTT. Translated: CGVSPRNNSPLHF.

This clone was recorded once. The chain has TRBV10-3 and TRBJ2-7; 8 bases line up with TRBD2. With V trimmed by 7 bases and J by 2 bases, 10 bases remained unmatched. This CDR3 comprises 15 residues. Germline V gene data show CDR1 as ENHRY and CDR2 as SYGVKD. The CDR3 DNA reads as TGTGCCATCATAAATCGGGAGGGGTCCCCCTACGAGCAGTACTTC. Residues: CAIINREGSPYEQYF.